This TCR beta chain was retrieved from a study of naive and memory T cell subsets. This clonotype was seen more than once but under ten times. Both TRBC1 and TRBC2 were covered by a beta constant-region primer of two equimolar oligonucleotides. TCRdb reanalysed the UMI-ligation and nested PCR reads using MiXCR and keeps one entry per CDR3 protein. The table includes around 40,000 distinct CDR3 sequences, about an eighth detected once. Germline-derived CDR1 and CDR2 are ENHRY and SYGVKD. The CDR3 totals 12 residues. The V end lost 6 bases, the J end lost 6 bases, and 10 bases lay between the germline ends.

Sequencing input: effector memory CD4+ T cells from blood. Subset indicated: effector memory, CD45RA- CD27-. This receptor was taken from a human donor in good health. This sequence joins TRBV10-3 and TRBJ2-3, with D possibly being TRBD2 (6 bases). The CDR3: CAISGSEDTQYF. CDR3 nucleotide sequence: TGTGCCATCAGCGGGAGTGAGGATACGCAGTATTTT.